The 2 T cell receptor beta chains below all came from one sample that was sequenced in a study of graft-versus-host responses after intestinal transplantation (dated by TCRdb to the early 2020s). The sample's time point label, decoded: cells obtained before transplantation from donor or recipient. For these receptors, no antigen is known. The library was generated by the immunoSEQ multiplex PCR assay. In TCRdb, the immuneACCESS table is reduced to in-frame sequences with V and J assigned. These tables do not hold every clone; where another copy was compared, an unresolved V gene accounts for under half, and the others remain unexplained. The table for this sample lists about 90,000 clones; 75% to 90% of them were counted only once. About a sixth of the sample rests with the top ten. The material was unstimulated CD8+ T cells sorted from spleen or lymph node cells, obtained before intestinal transplant. Source of these receptors: a human donor who received an intestinal transplant.

The rearrangement links TRBV5-8 to TRBJ2-1; D is possibly TRBD2 (6 bases). Trimming took 4 bases from V and 4 from J, leaving 12 bases between them. Germline V gene data show CDR1 as SGHTS and CDR2 as YDEGEE. This CDR3 contains 14 residues. The DNA for the CDR3 is TGTGCCAGCAGCCTCCGGGACTCGTACAATGAGCAGTTCTTC. It encodes CASSLRDSYNEQFF.

This chain joins TRBV4-1 and TRBJ2-1, with unresolved D. With 1 base removed from V and 4 bases from J, the gap between germline ends came to 11 bases. CDR1 is MGHRA, CDR2 YSYEKL, per germline. The CDR3 length is 15 residues. The CDR3 sequence: CASSQGWGRYNEQFF. The CDR3 DNA is TGCGCCAGCAGCCAAGGTTGGGGTCGGTACAATGAGCAGTTCTTC.